This TCR beta chain was documented in a study of T cell responses to AZD1222 COVID-19 vaccine. Some clones are missing from TCRdb's copy, which holds only in-frame ones; the method was immunoSEQ multiplex PCR. The sample lists roughly 140,000 clones, roughly 88% seen once, with 1.5% to 2% in the top ten. General observations from the study: Donor demographics were predominantly white British with a female majority; clonal diversity may be underestimated.

Germline values: CDR1 SGHDN, CDR2 FVKESK. The CDR3 is 15 amino acids. V gave up 4 bases and J gave up 7 bases, with 19 bases separating them. Points on this clone: Its antigen is still unknown.

The clonotype originates from an adult who received the AZD1222 COVID-19 vaccine. The sample consisted of peripheral blood, taken 28 days after the second AZD1222 dose. V is TRBV14 and J is TRBJ2-5; the D call may be TRBD1 or TRBD2 (6 bases each). The chain's CDR3 is CASSPLGGEGGTQYF. The DNA for the CDR3 is TGTGCCAGCAGCCCTCTCGGGGGAGAAGGGGGGACCCAGTACTTC.